The entry below gives a single T cell receptor beta chain sequence along with its context. Its specific antigen is unknown. The input lacks base qualities; no much larger clone sits a single base away. TCRbeta CDR3 regions were amplified from genomic DNA by means of the immunoSEQ Assay, a bias-controlled multiplex PCR. The source study handled its data this way. Nucleated cell counts per sample were estimated from amplification of reference gene primers within the assay. To quantify the absolute abundance of each unique TCRbeta CDR3 rearrangement, sequence reads were collapsed and filtered. For each sample, productive Simpson clonality was calculated as the square root of Simpson's diversity index across productive rearrangements. This immuneACCESS table, as held by TCRdb, lists in-frame sequences with V and J called but not all clones. Of the missing ones, under half trace to an unresolved V gene in checked studies; the others have no known cause. The DNA was the basis for D and trimming; V, J and clone size are from that table. Here the sample has about 140,000 clones; around 86% occur a single time. The ten largest clones represent about 5.8% of the sample.

From cysteine to phenylalanine, the CDR3 is 15 amino acids long. Only the CDR3 DNA stays, 45 bases, in frame from base 1. Trimming accounts for 1 base at V and 5 bases at J, while the number of junction bases matched to no gene is 6. The germline V gene provides CDR1 SGHTA and CDR2 FQGNSA. These data originate in a study of blood T cell repertoires in COVID-19 (dated by TCRdb to 2020 to 2021). As for the study more broadly: Collaborator samples came from the United States, Italy and Spain and covered acute and convalescent phases of COVID-19. The prospective study material was composed of cDNA or gDNA derived from T cells, B-cell-depleted T cells, or PBMCs. Subjects who had been exposed to COVID-19, were actively infected with it, or had recovered from it provided the deeply sampled blood TCRbeta repertoires that made up the dataset. The repertoires were released in a freely available public database intended as a resource for research on the immune response to SARS-CoV-2. The samples were drawn from the first 160 participants of the ongoing ImmuneRACE study and from some 1,300 subjects provided by 6 global collaborators. Sample metadata almost always included a de-identified subject ID, COVID-19 status, age in years and sex. Where available, HLA class I and class II types were obtained from metadata supplied by the sample provider rather than from assay-based typing.

Collaborating institutions collected whole blood in K2EDTA tubes following their own protocols. Collaborator samples were shipped for TCRbeta analysis as frozen whole blood, isolated PBMCs, or DNA extracted from either sample type. Findings and caveats that apply to the study as a whole: The quantity of clinical and demographic metadata differed by source and by participant and was supplied without curation.

The specimen was peripheral blood. The chain uses TRBV7-2 and TRBJ2-5, and 8 junctional nucleotides match TRBD2. The receptor was isolated from a human donor in a cohort sampled during active COVID-19. The CDR3 region: CASSLGTSIGETQYF. The bases read TGTGCCAGCAGCTTAGGGACTAGCATAGGGGAGACCCAGTACTTC. With the portions outside the CDR3 filled from the reference TRBV7-2 and TRBJ2-5 genes, the complete variable region becomes GAGVSQSPSNKVTEKGKDVELRCDPISGHTALYWYRQSLGQGLEFLIYFQGNSAPDKSGLPSDRFSAERTGGSVSTLTIQRTQQEDSAVYLCASSLGTSIGETQYFGPGTRLLVL.